The source of this T cell receptor beta chain is a study of blood T cells in healthy people across ages. Healthy Russian Caucasian donors spanned ages about 6 to 100 years. Combining a sample-barcoded 5' primer with a J-beta primer mix, a second PCR ran for about 7 to 11 cycles. Every cDNA was tagged by a template-switch adaptor with 12 random nucleotides. TCRdb independently ran MiXCR on the 5' RACE reads; one entry per CDR3 protein. The data hold about 930,000 distinct CDR3 sequences, with about 28% observed a single time. CDR3 size: 14 residues. CDR1 and CDR2 (germline): MDHEN, SYDVKM. These sequences were also reported in another study, on T cells of mothers and their children. That source notes: Three healthy Caucasian mothers and their six children donated. cDNA synthesis used all extracted RNA, approximately 1.5 ug per 15 ul.

This receptor was obtained from a woman aged 40 to 55 in good health. V gene TRBV28 combines with J gene TRBJ2-1; 8 bases align to TRBD2. Gene TRBJ2-7 matches the end of the DNA better, so the J call may be wrong. Material: blood. CDR3 sequence reads: CASSTSGTYNEQYF. The CDR3 DNA follows: TGTGCCAGCAGCACTAGCGGAACCTACAATGAGCAGTACTTC.